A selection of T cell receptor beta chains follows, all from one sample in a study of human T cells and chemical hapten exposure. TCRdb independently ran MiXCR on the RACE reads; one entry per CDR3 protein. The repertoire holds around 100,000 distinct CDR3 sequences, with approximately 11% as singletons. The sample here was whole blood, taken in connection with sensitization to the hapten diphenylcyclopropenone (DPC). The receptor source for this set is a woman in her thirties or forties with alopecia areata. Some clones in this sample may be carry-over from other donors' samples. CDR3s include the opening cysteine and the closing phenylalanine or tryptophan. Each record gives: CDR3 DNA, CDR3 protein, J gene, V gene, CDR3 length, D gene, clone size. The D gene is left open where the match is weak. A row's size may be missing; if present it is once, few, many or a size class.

DNA: TGTGCCAGCACCCGACCCGGGGCCCGCGAGCAGTACTTC
CDR3: CASTRPGAREQYF
J: TRBJ2-7
V: TRBV6-2/TRBV6-3
length: 13
D: NA
size: many

DNA: TGCAGCGTTGAAGCCGACAGGCCGCCGGGCTACACCTTC
CDR3: CSVEADRPPGYTF
J: TRBJ1-2
V: TRBV29-1
length: 13
D: NA
size: NA

DNA: TGCAGCGTGGAGACAGGGGGCGGCGGCTACACCTTC
CDR3: CSVETGGGGYTF
J: TRBJ1-2
V: TRBV29-1
length: 12
D: TRBD1
size: NA

DNA: TGTGCCAGCAGTTCCCCCCCGGGAAAGGATGGCTATGGCTACACCTTC
CDR3: CASSSPPGKDGYGYTF
J: TRBJ1-2
V: TRBV12-3/TRBV12-4
length: 16
D: NA
size: many

DNA: TGTGCCAGCTCACCATCCAGGAACACAGATACGCAGTATTTT
CDR3: CASSPSRNTDTQYF
J: TRBJ2-3
V: TRBV18
length: 14
D: NA
size: once

DNA: TGCGCCAGCACCAATGGACGAACGACTAGCACAGATACGCAGTATTTT
CDR3: CASTNGRTTSTDTQYF
J: TRBJ2-3
V: TRBV10-2
length: 16
D: NA
size: NA

DNA: TGTGCCAGCAGCTTGGGCAGGAGTTGGTCCTATGGCTACACCTTC
CDR3: CASSLGRSWSYGYTF
J: TRBJ1-2
V: TRBV5-8
length: 15
D: NA
size: NA

DNA: TGTGCCAGCAGTTTAGGCGCACAGGGTTCAGATACGCAGTATTTT
CDR3: CASSLGAQGSDTQYF
J: TRBJ2-3
V: TRBV12-3/TRBV12-4
length: 15
D: NA
size: few

DNA: TGTGCCAGCAGCCGCGTAGGGGCCCAAGAGACCCAGTACTTC
CDR3: CASSRVGAQETQYF
J: TRBJ2-5
V: TRBV7-2
length: 14
D: NA
size: few

DNA: TGCAGTGCCCGCAGGGTTGCAACTAATGAAAAACTGTTTTTT
CDR3: CSARRVATNEKLFF
J: TRBJ1-4
V: TRBV20-1
length: 14
D: NA
size: few

DNA: TGTGCCAGCAGGGGGACTAGCGGAGCCATCTCCCACGAGCAGTACTTC
CDR3: CASRGTSGAISHEQYF
J: TRBJ2-7
V: TRBV6-6
length: 16
D: TRBD2
size: NA

DNA: TGTGCCAGTAGTATAGATCGGCCAGGACCTAATCAAGAGACCCAGTACTTC
CDR3: CASSIDRPGPNQETQYF
J: TRBJ2-5
V: TRBV19
length: 17
D: NA
size: many

DNA: TGTGCCAGCAGTGACGAGGCGGGGGGGAACAATGAGCAGTTCTTC
CDR3: CASSDEAGGNNEQFF
J: TRBJ2-1
V: TRBV6-4
length: 15
D: TRBD2
size: many

DNA: TGTGCCAGCAGTTACCCCACCGGGACAGGTTACAATGAGCAGTTCTTC
CDR3: CASSYPTGTGYNEQFF
J: TRBJ2-1
V: TRBV6-2/TRBV6-3
length: 16
D: TRBD1
size: NA

DNA: TGTGCCAGCAGCTTCCCCTCCAGGGCCTACGAGCAGTACTTC
CDR3: CASSFPSRAYEQYF
J: TRBJ2-7
V: TRBV7-9
length: 14
D: NA
size: NA

DNA: TGTGCCAGCAGCAGAACGAACACTGAAGCTTTCTTT
CDR3: CASSRTNTEAFF
J: TRBJ1-1
V: TRBV9
length: 12
D: NA
size: NA

DNA: TGCAGTGCCACCGGGACAGTTAATGAAAAACTGTTTTTT
CDR3: CSATGTVNEKLFF
J: TRBJ1-4
V: TRBV20-1
length: 13
D: TRBD1
size: few

DNA: TGTGCTAGCTCGACTAGCGGGACTTCCTACAATGAGCAGTTCTTC
CDR3: CASSTSGTSYNEQFF
J: TRBJ2-1
V: TRBV12-5
length: 15
D: TRBD2
size: many

DNA: TGCAGTGCTGGCAGCTCCTACGAGCAGTACTTC
CDR3: CSAGSSYEQYF
J: TRBJ2-7
V: TRBV20-1
length: 11
D: NA
size: many

DNA: TGTGCCAGCAGCCAAGATGCGCATGTTCCGCAACGTAGCGGGGAGCTGTTTTTT
CDR3: CASSQDAHVPQRSGELFF
J: TRBJ2-2
V: TRBV4-2
length: 18
D: NA
size: NA

DNA: TGTGCCAGCAGGTTCCAGAGTCAAACCGGGGAGCTGTTTTTT
CDR3: CASRFQSQTGELFF
J: TRBJ2-2
V: TRBV14
length: 14
D: NA
size: NA

DNA: TGTGCCAGCATCCAATGGGGGGACTCACCCCTCCACTTT
CDR3: CASIQWGDSPLHF
J: TRBJ1-6
V: TRBV7-9
length: 13
D: NA
size: few

DNA: TGTGCCAGCAGCGTAGTGGAGGCCCCCGCCTATGGCTACACCTTC
CDR3: CASSVVEAPAYGYTF
J: TRBJ1-2
V: TRBV9
length: 15
D: NA
size: few

DNA: TGTGCCAGCAGAGCCAGCGGCTACGAGCAGTACTTC
CDR3: CASRASGYEQYF
J: TRBJ2-7
V: TRBV6-2/TRBV6-3
length: 12
D: NA
size: many

DNA: TGTGCCAGCAGTCGGACAGTCTACGAGCAGTACTTC
CDR3: CASSRTVYEQYF
J: TRBJ2-7
V: TRBV28
length: 12
D: NA
size: NA

DNA: TGCAGTGCTGACGGACTAGCGGGTTCTGCAGAGACCCAGTACTTC
CDR3: CSADGLAGSAETQYF
J: TRBJ2-5
V: TRBV20-1
length: 15
D: TRBD2
size: many

DNA: TGCGCCAGCAGTGAGTCAGGTCAGCCCCAGCATTTT
CDR3: CASSESGQPQHF
J: TRBJ1-5
V: TRBV10-2
length: 12
D: NA
size: NA

DNA: TGTGCCAGCAGTTTAAGGGGACAGGGGAACACTGAAGCTTTCTTT
CDR3: CASSLRGQGNTEAFF
J: TRBJ1-1
V: TRBV27
length: 15
D: TRBD1
size: NA

DNA: TGTGCCAGCAGCCTGGGAGGGACAACCCAAGAGACCCAGTACTTC
CDR3: CASSLGGTTQETQYF
J: TRBJ2-5
V: TRBV7-9
length: 15
D: NA
size: NA

DNA: TGTGCCAGCAGCCAAGGTTTCGGGACTAGAGGCCTTGAGCAGTTCTTC
CDR3: CASSQGFGTRGLEQFF
J: TRBJ2-1
V: TRBV14
length: 16
D: TRBD2
size: NA

DNA: TGCGCCAGCAGTGCGGGGGACATGGGCACAGATACGCAGTATTTT
CDR3: CASSAGDMGTDTQYF
J: TRBJ2-3
V: TRBV10-2
length: 15
D: NA
size: NA

DNA: TGTGCCAGCAGTTTGCCAAGCGGGTTGAACAATGAGCAGTTCTTC
CDR3: CASSLPSGLNNEQFF
J: TRBJ2-1
V: TRBV12-3/TRBV12-4
length: 15
D: NA
size: few

DNA: TGTGCCAGCAGCTTAGCGCTCGGGACAGGGCCAATATCGGAGACCCAGTACTTC
CDR3: CASSLALGTGPISETQYF
J: TRBJ2-5
V: TRBV7-2
length: 18
D: TRBD1
size: NA

DNA: TGTGCCAGCAGCCCCTGGAAGCTCCTTATCGACGAGCAGTACTTC
CDR3: CASSPWKLLIDEQYF
J: TRBJ2-7
V: TRBV7-2
length: 15
D: NA
size: NA

DNA: TGTGCCAGTAGTAGGGGGAGCTACAATAAGCAGTTCTTC
CDR3: CASSRGSYNKQFF
J: TRBJ2-1
V: TRBV19
length: 13
D: NA
size: NA

DNA: TGTGCCAGCAGCCAGGGACAGGTCAACCAAGAGACCCAGTACTTC
CDR3: CASSQGQVNQETQYF
J: TRBJ2-5
V: TRBV14
length: 15
D: TRBD1
size: NA

DNA: TGTGCCAGCAGTGAATGGAAGGAGTCTCAGCCCCAGCATTTT
CDR3: CASSEWKESQPQHF
J: TRBJ1-5
V: TRBV25-1
length: 14
D: NA
size: NA

DNA: TGTGCCAGCAGCTACGGACTAGCGAAGACCGGGGAGCTGTTTTTT
CDR3: CASSYGLAKTGELFF
J: TRBJ2-2
V: TRBV7-2
length: 15
D: TRBD2
size: few

DNA: TGCAGCGCCCCCGGGCCGGGTTCCTATGGCTACACCTTC
CDR3: CSAPGPGSYGYTF
J: TRBJ1-2
V: TRBV29-1
length: 13
D: NA
size: NA

DNA: TGTGCCTGGAGTGTAAGGTACAATGAGCAGTTCTTC
CDR3: CAWSVRYNEQFF
J: TRBJ2-1
V: TRBV30
length: 12
D: NA
size: many

DNA: TGCGCCAGCAGTGAGCGAGGATTGAACGCTGAAGCTTTCTTT
CDR3: CASSERGLNAEAFF
J: TRBJ1-1
V: TRBV10-2
length: 14
D: NA
size: NA

DNA: TGCAGTGCTAGAAGTCGGCTGCCAGATAATTATGGCTACACCTTC
CDR3: CSARSRLPDNYGYTF
J: TRBJ1-2
V: TRBV20-1
length: 15
D: NA
size: many

DNA: TGTGCCTCGCAGCAGGGGTGGCAGCCCCAGCATTTT
CDR3: CASQQGWQPQHF
J: TRBJ1-5
V: TRBV25-1
length: 12
D: NA
size: many

DNA: TGCGCCAGCAGCCAAGTACCGGGCACCTTCTATGGCTACACCTTC
CDR3: CASSQVPGTFYGYTF
J: TRBJ1-2
V: TRBV4-1
length: 15
D: NA
size: many

DNA: TGCAGTGCTAGGGACAGGGCGGTGGAGACCCAGTACTTC
CDR3: CSARDRAVETQYF
J: TRBJ2-5
V: TRBV20-1
length: 13
D: TRBD1
size: few

DNA: TGTGCCTGGACCCGCGGGTCGAACACTGAAGCTTTCTTT
CDR3: CAWTRGSNTEAFF
J: TRBJ1-1
V: TRBV30
length: 13
D: NA
size: NA

DNA: TGTGCCAGTAGTTTTATCGGACTAGCGGGAGGCGAGCAGTACTTC
CDR3: CASSFIGLAGGEQYF
J: TRBJ2-7
V: TRBV19
length: 15
D: TRBD2
size: few

DNA: TGTGCCAGCAGTGCCCGGGACAGGGGCTATGGCTACACCTTC
CDR3: CASSARDRGYGYTF
J: TRBJ1-2
V: TRBV6-1
length: 14
D: TRBD1
size: many